What follows are 19 T cell receptor beta chains derived from one specimen sequenced in a study of HIV-infected patients and healthy controls. Alpha and beta constant-region primers primed reverse transcription of approximately 500 ng RNA. Alpha and beta chain libraries were made separately by chain-specific third strand synthesis with multiplexing indices. TCRdb reanalysed the 5' RACE reads using MiXCR and keeps one entry per CDR3 protein. The repertoire holds about 16,000 distinct CDR3 sequences, with around 9.2% as singletons. No cell fractionation was done, so the repertoire covers all unsorted peripheral blood T cells. What was sequenced was blood. These receptors were obtained from an adult in good health.

This clonotype is medium-sized by share. The chain employs TRBV20-1 and TRBJ1-5; 9 bases map to TRBD1. The CDR3 is made up of 13 amino acids. V lost 8 bases and J lost 7; bases outside the gene matches: 9. Germline CDR1 is DFQATT and CDR2 is SNEGSKA (reference sequence). This CDR3 is CSSTGGAGQPQHF. The CDR3 nucleotides are TGCAGTTCTACAGGGGGCGCGGGACAGCCCCAGCATTTT.

The rearrangement uses TRBV7-6 and TRBJ1-1; possible D gene TRBD1, 6 bases. The CDR3 sequence is 16 residues long. V was trimmed by 1 base and J by 5 bases, leaving 17 bases between them. Germline CDR1 SGHVS, CDR2 FNYEAQ. The CDR3 reads CASSLVSGVKETEAFF. In DNA, the CDR3 is TGTGCCAGCAGCTTAGTTTCAGGGGTGAAAGAAACTGAAGCTTTCTTT.

This clonotype has a count of ten or more. V gene TRBV3-1 combines with J gene TRBJ2-1; 9 bases are a match to TRBD2. Germline V gene sequence: CDR1 LGHDT, CDR2 YNNKEL (reference sequence). This CDR3 spans 18 amino acids. Trimming took 3 bases from V and 0 from J; bases not matched to a gene: 9. The CDR3 sequence is CASSQVTSSGASYNEQFF. DNA of the CDR3: TGTGCCAGCAGCCAGGTTACCTCTAGCGGGGCCTCCTACAATGAGCAGTTCTTC.

This clonotype is labeled large (0.1 to 1%). The gene calls are TRBV6-2 or TRBV6-3 and TRBJ2-2; possibly TRBD2 for D (5 bases). V dropped 6 bases and J dropped 6 bases, with 14 bases sitting between them. Germline CDR1 reads MNHEY; CDR2 reads SVGEGT. This CDR3 has 14 residues. The CDR3 region is CASRPVSDSGELFF. The CDR3 region has the DNA TGTGCCAGCAGGCCCGTTTCGGACTCCGGGGAGCTGTTTTTT.

This clonotype was observed many times. V gene TRBV7-8 combines with J gene TRBJ1-3; D may be TRBD1 (5 bases). Trimming took 3 bases from V and 4 from J, leaving 10 bases between them. Per the germline V gene, CDR1 is SGHVS and CDR2 is FQNEAQ. The CDR3 contains 14 residues. CDR3 nucleotide sequence: TGTGCCAGCAGCTTGACAGCGCCGGGAAACACCATATATTTT. Amino acids: CASSLTAPGNTIYF.

This clonotype is medium-sized (0.01 to 0.1%) in the sample. The chain joins TRBV28 to TRBJ2-1; TRBD2 matches 12 bases. This CDR3 comprises 14 residues. Germline CDR1 is MDHEN and CDR2 is SYDVKM. The V gene end was trimmed by 11 bases and the J gene end by 5 bases; junction bases not matched to a gene: 7. CDR3 residues: CASRRLAGDNEQFF. In DNA, the CDR3 is TGTGCCTCCCGCCGACTAGCGGGAGACAATGAGCAGTTCTTC.

This clonotype was seen a handful of times. The chain joins TRBV6-6 to TRBJ1-5, with D perhaps matching TRBD1 (5 bases). The V and J ends lost 2 bases and 4 bases respectively, with 12 bases between them. Per the germline V gene, CDR1 is MNHNY and CDR2 is SVGAGI (reference sequence). The CDR3 has 15 amino acids. The CDR3 DNA sequence: TGTGCCAGCAGTTACGAAGTGGGGCCTAATCAGCCCCAGCATTTT. The encoded protein is CASSYEVGPNQPQHF.

Within the sample, this clonotype is medium-sized. This chain uses TRBV29-1 with TRBJ2-1; perhaps TRBD2 as D (5 bases). V was trimmed by 3 bases and J by 0 bases, leaving 15 bases between them. Germline assignment: CDR1 SQVTM and CDR2 ANQGSEA. The CDR3 has 16 residues. CDR3 nucleotide sequence: TGCAGCGTTGACCGGCCTAGAGGGAGCTCCTACAATGAGCAGTTCTTC. This sequence encodes CSVDRPRGSSYNEQFF.

This clonotype was detected many times. The V call is TRBV12-3 or TRBV12-4, the J call TRBJ2-3, with 7 bases that match TRBD1. Trimming cost V 4 bases and J 0 bases; bases outside gene matches: 4. The length of the CDR3 is 15 residues. In DNA form, the CDR3 reads TGTGCCAGCAGTTCTACCAGGGGGAGCACAGATACGCAGTATTTT. Protein: CASSSTRGSTDTQYF.

By proportion, this clonotype is medium-sized. V usage is TRBV4-3 and J usage is TRBJ2-6; unclear D gene. CDR3 length: 17 residues. Germline V CDR1 and CDR2: LGHNA, YSLEER. Trimming removed 5 bases from V and 0 bases from J, with 14 bases in between. The CDR3 sequence: CASSRTSTHSGANVLTF. Written as DNA, the CDR3 is TGCGCCAGCAGCAGGACGAGTACCCACTCTGGGGCCAACGTCCTGACTTTC.

In this sample, this clonotype turned up a few times. J is TRBJ1-1 and V is TRBV19, with a possible D match to TRBD1 (5 bases). Germline CDR1 and CDR2: LNHDA and SQIVND (reference sequence). V shed 3 bases and J shed 5 bases, with 16 bases lying between them. The CDR3 sequence is 15 residues long. This CDR3 reads CASSIWGLEKTEAFF. The CDR3 bases are TGTGCCAGTAGTATCTGGGGGTTAGAGAAAACTGAAGCTTTCTTT. The whole variable domain, remainder taken from reference TRBV19 and TRBJ1-1, is DGGITQSPKYLFRKEGQNVTLSCEQNLNHDAMYWYRQDPGQGLRLIYYSQIVNDFQKGDIAEGYSVSREKKESFPLTVTSAQKNPTAFYLCASSIWGLEKTEAFFGQGTRLTVV.

This clonotype came up many times. CDR3 bases: TGTGCCAGCAGTTGGTTGCGGGCCGGGGATACGCAGTATTTT. This sequence encodes CASSWLRAGDTQYF. This chain joins TRBV7-2 and TRBJ2-3; tentatively, D is TRBD2 (5 bases). Germline V gene sequence: CDR1 SGHTA, CDR2 FQGNSA. This CDR3 comprises 14 residues. V was clipped by 6 bases and J by 6 bases, with 16 bases between them.

This CDR3 is CASRRSQGLDTQYF. The CDR3 nucleotides are TGTGCCAGCAGAAGGTCACAGGGATTAGATACGCAGTATTTT. The V gene is TRBV2, the J gene TRBJ2-3, with TRBD1 as a possible D gene (6 bases). Germline CDR1 is SNHLY and CDR2 is FYNNEI. Trimming pared 6 bases from V and 5 bases from J, leaving 15 bases between. CDR3 length: 14 residues.

This clonotype rates as medium-sized. The rearrangement joins TRBV3-1 to TRBJ2-2; D is perhaps TRBD2 (6 bases). The CDR3 length is 15 residues. Per the germline V gene, CDR1 is LGHDT and CDR2 is YNNKEL (reference sequence). Trimming left V 2 bases short and J 8 bases short, with 15 bases between. In DNA, the CDR3 is TGTGCCAGCAGCCAAACATCTACTAGCTTGGGGGAGCTGTTTTTT. As protein: CASSQTSTSLGELFF.

V gene TRBV21-1 combines with J gene TRBJ2-6. TRBV21-1 is deemed a pseudogene. This CDR3 region has 17 residues. The CDR3 sequence is CASSKAPSHSGANVLTF. The CDR3 region has the DNA TGTGCCAGCAGCAAAGCCCCCAGCCACTCTGGGGCCAACGTCCTGACTTTC.

The rearrangement links TRBV24-1 to TRBJ2-3, with D possibly matching TRBD1 (7 bases). Trimming removed 10 bases from V and 3 bases from J, with 13 bases in between. The CDR3 runs to 13 residues. In germline, CDR1 is KGHDR, CDR2 SFDVKD. In DNA, the CDR3 is TGTGCCACGGCGGCAGGGGGGACAGATACGCAGTATTTT. Amino acids: CATAAGGTDTQYF.

The chain recombines TRBV29-1 with TRBJ1-1; D is uncertain. CDR1 is SQVTM and CDR2 is ANQGSEA in the germline V gene. The CDR3 extends over 10 amino acids. Between the trimmed V and J ends, which lost 3 bases and 5 bases, there was a span of 4 bases. The CDR3 region is CSVEVTEAFF. In nucleotides, the CDR3 is TGCAGCGTTGAGGTGACTGAAGCTTTCTTT.

In its sample, this clonotype was seen many times. The chain carries TRBV30 and TRBJ2-4, with D possibly TRBD2 on 7 matching bases. Trimming cost V 3 bases and J 1 base, with 16 bases left between them. Looked up from germline, CDR1 is GTSNPN and CDR2 is SVGIG (reference sequence). The CDR3 has 16 amino acids. CDR3 region: CAWSMLGRGAKNIQYF. Written as DNA, the CDR3 is TGTGCCTGGAGCATGTTGGGGAGGGGGGCCAAAAACATTCAGTACTTC.

The chain joins TRBV30 to TRBJ2-3, with 8 bases lining up with TRBD2. From germline, CDR1 is GTSNPN and CDR2 SVGIG (reference sequence). The CDR3 has 13 amino acids. V shed 6 bases and J 8 bases; nucleotides not matched to a gene: 10. The CDR3 loop is CACGLAISVTQYF. The CDR3 DNA reads as TGTGCCTGTGGACTAGCAATTTCGGTTACGCAGTATTTT.